This TCR beta chain was identified in a study of cytomegalovirus exposure and HLA in healthy donors. Study-wide results and limits: What a later analysis reportedly showed was that an Asian-associated ancestry cluster had fewer N-insertions than the approximately 700-donor mean. Earlier analysis yielded a pattern in which most TCR beta V segments were productive about 87% or about 30% of the time.

Comment on this clone: Its antigen is unknown.

This CDR3 spans 13 amino acids. The germline V and J ends were trimmed by 2 bases and 6 bases, with 13 bases remaining between them. Germline values: CDR1 GTSNPN, CDR2 SVGIG (reference sequence). PCR used 60 Vbeta primers and 13 Jbeta primers. Only in-frame clones appear in the TCRdb table, and some are missing; sequencing was by immunoSEQ multiplex PCR. This table has about 140,000 clones, roughly 80% appearing once. V and J are TRBV30 and TRBJ1-2; TRBD1 might be the D (6 bases). This TCR was recovered from a man aged 18 to 29 in good health and CMV-seronegative. Specimen: PBMCs. The DNA of the CDR3 is TGTGCCTGGAGTCGACCCCCAGGGGATGGCTACACCTTC. Translation gives CAWSRPPGDGYTF.